The 21 T cell receptor beta chains reported below all come from one sample, sequenced in a study of blood T cell repertoires in COVID-19. The repertoire was sequenced with immunoSEQ multiplex PCR; TCRdb's copy has only in-frame clones and lacks some. The sample lists 300,000 to 400,000 clones, 65% to 90% occurring once. Sequencing was done on a sample of peripheral blood. All receptors derive from a woman aged 55-70 years with COVID-19, enrolled during active disease.

The rearrangement joins TRBV15 to TRBJ1-2, with TRBD1 matching over 8 bases. V shed 5 bases and J 0 bases; nucleotides not matched to a gene: 11. The V gene's germline CDR1 is LNHNV and CDR2 YYDKDF (reference sequence). The CDR3 consists of 17 residues. The CDR3 protein is CATSGIGQGDSNYGYTF. CDR3 nucleotide sequence: TGTGCCACCAGCGGCATAGGACAGGGTGATTCTAACTATGGCTACACCTTC.

The chain recombines TRBV19 with TRBJ2-1; D is perhaps TRBD2 (6 bases). V lost 6 bases, J lost 7 bases, and 19 bases lay in between. The length of the CDR3 is 15 residues. The germline gives CDR1 LNHDA, CDR2 SQIVND (reference sequence). CDR3 bases: TGTGCCAGTAGCGGATCCTGGACGGGAGAGAATGAGCAGTTCTTC. It specifies CASSGSWTGENEQFF.

The chain couples TRBV9 to TRBJ2-1; TRBD2 is a possible D gene (5 bases). V was shortened by 5 bases and J by 12 bases, with 15 bases between the two germline ends. Germline V gives CDR1 SGDLS, CDR2 YYNGEE. This CDR3 is 12 amino acids long. CDR3 sequence: CASSPVGGWQFF. The CDR3 DNA reads TGTGCCAGCAGTCCCGTAGGCGGGTGGCAGTTCTTC.

CDR3 coding DNA: TGTGCCAGCAGACTGGAGGGTTCAGAAGCTTTCTTT. Its protein product is CASRLEGSEAFF. The chain recombines TRBV7-9 with TRBJ1-1; the D is unclear. The CDR3 has 12 residues. From germline, CDR1 is SEHNR and CDR2 FQNEAQ (reference sequence). V was pared by 6 bases and J by 8 bases, with 13 bases between.

Remarks on this clone: Other DNA sequences within the sample encode an identical CDR3. This sequence joins TRBV7-3 and TRBJ2-1; TRBD1 is a possible D gene (5 bases). In germline, CDR1 is SGHTA, CDR2 FQGTGA. The CDR3 spans 12 residues. V was trimmed by 5 bases and J by 6 bases, leaving 8 bases between them. CDR3 in DNA: TGTGCCAGCAGCCTCCAGGGCAATGAGCAGTTCTTC. It specifies CASSLQGNEQFF.

This clone was detected a few times. This chain joins TRBV6-5 and TRBJ2-7; TRBD1 matches 7 bases. The CDR3 extends over 13 amino acids. Germline V CDR1 and CDR2: MNHEY, SVGAGI. J gave up 3 bases and V 7 bases, and 6 bases lay outside the gene matches. CDR3 loop: CASTGQADYEQYF. In DNA, the CDR3 is TGTGCCAGCACCGGACAGGCGGACTACGAGCAGTACTTC.

The chain carries TRBV7-2 and TRBJ1-6, with D perhaps matching TRBD1 (5 bases). This CDR3 is 16 amino acids long. V was shortened by 0 bases and J by 2 bases, with 8 bases between the two germline ends. Germline V gives CDR1 SGHTA, CDR2 FQGNSA. The chain's CDR3 is CASSLAGGAYNSPLHF. The CDR3 DNA reads as TGTGCCAGCAGCTTAGCGGGAGGGGCCTATAATTCACCCCTCCACTTT.

V usage is TRBV19 and J usage is TRBJ1-2; TRBD1 matches at 7 bases. The CDR3 covers 13 residues. Germline V gives CDR1 LNHDA, CDR2 SQIVND (reference sequence). After removal of 6 bases from V and 8 bases from J, the junction contained 9 bases not matched to a gene. The CDR3 protein is CASRLQGMGGYTF. The CDR3 nucleotides read TGTGCCAGTAGGTTACAGGGGATGGGGGGCTACACCTTC.

The rearrangement joins TRBV6-4 to TRBJ2-1, with TRBD2 matching 8 bases. The ends lost 3 bases at V and 4 bases at J; junction bases unmatched: 5. The CDR3 sequence is 15 residues long. The germline V gene has CDR1 MRHNA and CDR2 SNTAGT. DNA for the CDR3: TGTGCCAGCAGTGAAGAGGGCGGGGGGTACAATGAGCAGTTCTTC. It yields the protein CASSEEGGGYNEQFF.

The rearrangement links TRBV5-1 to TRBJ1-1, with 8 bases lining up with TRBD1. V shed 3 bases, J shed 2 bases, and the junction held 9 bases outside the gene matches. This CDR3 is built from 16 residues. The germline V gene encodes CDR1 SGHRS and CDR2 YFSETQ. CDR3 residues: CASSSSRTGTNTEAFF. The DNA of the CDR3 is TGCGCCAGCAGCTCAAGTCGGACAGGGACAAACACTGAAGCTTTCTTT.

The chain joins TRBV5-1 to TRBJ2-7; 9 positions agree with TRBD1. Germline values: CDR1 SGHRS, CDR2 YFSETQ. The CDR3 totals 15 residues. The trim removed 4 bases at V and 6 bases at J, leaving 11 bases unmatched. The chain's CDR3 is CASSLPDRGQGEQYF. The CDR3 DNA reads TGCGCCAGCAGCCTACCGGACAGGGGACAGGGCGAGCAGTACTTC.

The V gene is TRBV11-2, the J gene TRBJ2-1; a weak D match, TRBD1 (6 bases). Between the trimmed V and J ends, which lost 1 base and 6 bases, there was a span of 13 bases. The CDR3 runs 15 residues. Germline V gene sequence: CDR1 SGHAT, CDR2 FQNNGV. The CDR3, as DNA: TGTGCCAGCAGCTTAGGCAGGGGATTGTTCAATGAGCAGTTCTTC. The encoded protein is CASSLGRGLFNEQFF.

The chain carries TRBV2 and TRBJ2-5; a weak D match, TRBD2 (6 bases). Germline loops: CDR1 SNHLY, CDR2 FYNNEI. This CDR3 comprises 15 residues. V dropped 7 bases and J dropped 2 bases, with 17 bases sitting between them. The CDR3 spells CASIPRAAGQETQYF. The CDR3 DNA is TGTGCCAGCATTCCCCGAGCGGCGGGGCAAGAGACCCAGTACTTC.

The chain recombines TRBV30 with TRBJ1-3, with TRBD1 matching 8 bases. V was pared by 2 bases and J by 0 bases, with 12 bases of the junction left unmatched. Germline loops: CDR1 GTSNPN, CDR2 SVGIG (reference sequence). The CDR3 has 18 residues. In nucleotides, the CDR3 is TGTGCCTGGAGTCGGGACAGGACATATGGCCGCTCTGGAAACACCATATATTTT. It encodes CAWSRDRTYGRSGNTIYF.

The chain has TRBV2 and TRBJ2-5; 7 nucleotides match TRBD2. The germline CDR1 and CDR2 sequences are SNHLY and FYNNEI. V lost 7 bases, J lost 1 base, and 6 bases stayed unmatched. The CDR3 covers 14 residues. The CDR3 reads CASTRGEVQETQYF. CDR3 in DNA: TGTGCCAGCACCCGGGGGGAGGTCCAAGAGACCCAGTACTTC.

The chain joins TRBV7-9 to TRBJ1-5, with 10 bases that match TRBD1. CDR1 is SEHNR and CDR2 is FQNEAQ in the germline V gene (reference sequence). V shed 3 bases, J shed 4 bases, and the junction held 12 bases outside the gene matches. The CDR3 spans 18 residues. CDR3 bases: TGTGCCAGCAGCTTGGCCTGGGGGACAGGGGTTCGGAATCAGCCCCAGCATTTT. Its translation is CASSLAWGTGVRNQPQHF.

The gene calls are TRBV13 and TRBJ2-3; D is unresolved. This CDR3 has 13 amino acids. Trimming cost V 2 bases and J 0 bases, with 3 bases left between them. CDR1 is PRHDT and CDR2 is FYEKMQ in the germline V gene (reference sequence). The DNA of the CDR3 is TGTGCCAGCAGCTTATCTAGCACAGATACGCAGTATTTT. Translation: CASSLSSTDTQYF.

This chain connects TRBV28 to TRBJ2-1, with D possibly matching TRBD2 (7 bases). Trimming took off 7 bases at V and 9 bases at J, with 19 bases between the two ends. The germline gives CDR1 MDHEN, CDR2 SYDVKM. CDR3 size: 14 residues. The CDR3 protein is CASTMGGGQGEQFF. The CDR3, as DNA: TGTGCCAGCACCATGGGAGGGGGGCAGGGTGAGCAGTTCTTC.

The chain recombines TRBV6-6 with TRBJ1-2, with D possibly matching TRBD1 (5 bases). Germline CDR1 reads MNHNY; CDR2 reads SVGAGI (reference sequence). V lost 4 bases and J lost 4, with 13 bases in between. The CDR3 covers 14 residues. The CDR3 reads CASSLSTGAYGYTF. The CDR3 DNA is TGTGCCAGCAGTTTATCAACAGGAGCCTATGGCTACACCTTC.

This clone was seen only once. The chain couples TRBV6-5 to TRBJ1-1; TRBD1 matches 7 bases. After removal of 4 bases from V and 4 bases from J, the junction contained 12 bases not matched to a gene. The CDR3 totals 16 residues. Germline V lookup: CDR1 MNHEY, CDR2 SVGAGI. CDR3 DNA sequence: TGTGCCAGCAGTTCGCTCGAGACAGGGTTATCCACTGAAGCTTTCTTT. The encoded protein is CASSSLETGLSTEAFF.

In its sample, this clone was seen once. This rearrangement joins TRBV19 to TRBJ2-2; a possible D gene is TRBD1 (6 bases). This CDR3 is 14 amino acids long. From germline, CDR1 is LNHDA and CDR2 SQIVND (reference sequence). The DNA of the CDR3 is TGTCGAGGGGTCTTGACAGGTAACACCGGGGAGCTGTTTTTT. Encoded protein: CRGVLTGNTGELFF.